The rows below give T cell receptor beta chains drawn from one sample of a study of blood T cell repertoires in COVID-19. TCRdb's copy holds only in-frame clones and misses some; the assay was immunoSEQ multiplex PCR. The sample has 50,000 or so clones; over 70% are singletons. The specimen was peripheral blood. The receptor set was obtained from a man aged 65-85 years with acute or convalescent COVID-19. Both conserved end residues are part of each CDR3. The order of the fields is clone size, V gene, D gene, J gene, CDR3 DNA, CDR3 protein. The D gene is left open where the match is weak. Size is omitted from some rows. Given values are once, few, many or a class for expanded clones.

abundance: NA
v_gene: TRBV5-1
d_gene: TRBD2
j_gene: TRBJ2-7
CDR3nt: TGCGCCAGCAGCTTTAGCGGGGGCGGTTATTACGAGCAGTACTTC
CDR3aa: CASSFSGGGYYEQYF

abundance: NA
v_gene: TRBV6-4
d_gene: TRBD1
j_gene: TRBJ2-2
CDR3nt: TGTGCCAGCAGTGAACAAGGGGGCATCCCCGGGGAGCTGTTTTTT
CDR3aa: CASSEQGGIPGELFF

abundance: NA
v_gene: TRBV6-5
d_gene: NA
j_gene: TRBJ2-1
CDR3nt: TGTGCCAGCAGTTACACCCCCTCGGTCGAGCAGTTCTTC
CDR3aa: CASSYTPSVEQFF

abundance: once
v_gene: TRBV11-2
d_gene: TRBD2
j_gene: TRBJ2-1
CDR3nt: TGTGCCAGCAGCTCGAGCGGGAGTTCCTACAATGAGCAGTTCTTC
CDR3aa: CASSSSGSSYNEQFF

abundance: NA
v_gene: TRBV3-1/TRBV3-2
d_gene: NA
j_gene: TRBJ1-1
CDR3nt: TGTGCCAGCAGCCAAGATTTGGGGGCGAGAGCTTTCTTT
CDR3aa: CASSQDLGARAFF

abundance: NA
v_gene: TRBV10-3
d_gene: NA
j_gene: TRBJ1-1
CDR3nt: TGTGCCATCAGTGTAAACAGGGATGGCACTGAAGCTTTCTTT
CDR3aa: CAISVNRDGTEAFF

abundance: NA
v_gene: TRBV30
d_gene: NA
j_gene: TRBJ1-4
CDR3nt: TGTGCCTGGAGTGCCCCCGCCGCAGGGTTACACGAAAAACTGTTTTTT
CDR3aa: CAWSAPAAGLHEKLFF

abundance: NA
v_gene: TRBV5-5
d_gene: NA
j_gene: TRBJ1-2
CDR3nt: TGTGCCAGCAGCCACACCGGGTCTTCCGTCGGCTACACCTTC
CDR3aa: CASSHTGSSVGYTF

abundance: NA
v_gene: TRBV30
d_gene: NA
j_gene: TRBJ2-7
CDR3nt: TGTGCCTGGAGCCAAACGAGCGGTTCCTACGAGCAGTACTTC
CDR3aa: CAWSQTSGSYEQYF

abundance: NA
v_gene: TRBV6-2/TRBV6-3
d_gene: TRBD2
j_gene: TRBJ2-3
CDR3nt: TGTGCCAGCAGCCCGGGACTAGCGGGAGGGAGCGCGGATACGCAGTATTTT
CDR3aa: CASSPGLAGGSADTQYF

abundance: NA
v_gene: TRBV7-9
d_gene: NA
j_gene: TRBJ1-6
CDR3nt: TGTGCCAGCAGCTTATGGACAGCAAATTCACCCCTCCACTTT
CDR3aa: CASSLWTANSPLHF

abundance: few
v_gene: TRBV18
d_gene: TRBD2
j_gene: TRBJ2-5
CDR3nt: TGTGCCAGCTCACCCCCGGGACTAGGGTCTTTGGAGACCCAGTACTTC
CDR3aa: CASSPPGLGSLETQYF

abundance: once
v_gene: TRBV7-9
d_gene: NA
j_gene: TRBJ2-3
CDR3nt: TGTGCCAGCAGTGAGGCAGATACGCAGTATTTT
CDR3aa: CASSEADTQYF

abundance: NA
v_gene: TRBV11-2
d_gene: TRBD2
j_gene: TRBJ2-1
CDR3nt: TGTGCCAGCAGCTTATCTAGCGGCGGGTTGGGGAATGAGCAGTTCTTC
CDR3aa: CASSLSSGGLGNEQFF

abundance: once
v_gene: TRBV5-1
d_gene: TRBD1
j_gene: TRBJ1-1
CDR3nt: TGCGCCAGCAGCTTGACCGGGACAGATAACACTGAAGCTTTCTTT
CDR3aa: CASSLTGTDNTEAFF

abundance: few
v_gene: TRBV27
d_gene: NA
j_gene: TRBJ2-3
CDR3nt: TGTGCCAGCAGTCCCGTTGTCACAGATACGCAGTATTTT
CDR3aa: CASSPVVTDTQYF

abundance: NA
v_gene: TRBV21-1
d_gene: NA
j_gene: TRBJ2-5
CDR3nt: TGTGCCAGCATTTTACAGGGGTACCAAGAGACCCAGTACTTC
CDR3aa: CASILQGYQETQYF

abundance: NA
v_gene: TRBV3-1/TRBV3-2
d_gene: TRBD2
j_gene: TRBJ2-1
CDR3nt: TGTGCCAGCAGCCAACTAGCGGTGAGCTCCTACAATGAGCAGTTCTTC
CDR3aa: CASSQLAVSSYNEQFF

abundance: NA
v_gene: TRBV7-2
d_gene: NA
j_gene: TRBJ1-1
CDR3nt: TGTGCCAGCAGCTTATGGGGCATGAACACTGAAGCTTTCTTT
CDR3aa: CASSLWGMNTEAFF

abundance: NA
v_gene: TRBV5-1
d_gene: TRBD2
j_gene: TRBJ2-5
CDR3nt: TGCGCCAGCAGCTTGAGACTAGCGACAGAGACCCAGTACTTC
CDR3aa: CASSLRLATETQYF

abundance: NA
v_gene: TRBV7-2
d_gene: TRBD1
j_gene: TRBJ2-1
CDR3nt: TGTGCCAGCAGCTTAGTACTGGGCAGGGGGCGAGGGAAGGATGAGCAGTTCTTC
CDR3aa: CASSLVLGRGRGKDEQFF

abundance: once
v_gene: TRBV7-6
d_gene: NA
j_gene: TRBJ2-5
CDR3nt: TGTGCCAGCAGCTTCATCCAAGAGACCCAGTACTTC
CDR3aa: CASSFIQETQYF

abundance: NA
v_gene: TRBV19
d_gene: TRBD1
j_gene: TRBJ2-6
CDR3nt: TGTGCCAGTACAGGACAGGGGGCGCCCGGGGCCAACGTCCTGACTTTC
CDR3aa: CASTGQGAPGANVLTF

abundance: few
v_gene: TRBV19
d_gene: NA
j_gene: TRBJ1-1
CDR3nt: TGTGCCAGTAACTTTGAGGTGGGGAACACTGAAGCTTTCTTT
CDR3aa: CASNFEVGNTEAFF

abundance: NA
v_gene: TRBV6-4
d_gene: NA
j_gene: TRBJ2-1
CDR3nt: TGTGCCAGCAGTGACGTCCTTAACTCCTACAATGAGCAGTTCTTC
CDR3aa: CASSDVLNSYNEQFF

abundance: NA
v_gene: TRBV19
d_gene: TRBD2
j_gene: TRBJ2-3
CDR3nt: TGTGCCAGTAGTCCCCAACCTAGCGGGGGGGCTCTTACGCAGTATTTT
CDR3aa: CASSPQPSGGALTQYF

abundance: NA
v_gene: TRBV7-9
d_gene: TRBD1
j_gene: TRBJ1-1
CDR3nt: TGTGCCAGCAGCTCTAAACCGGACAGGGAGAACACTGAAGCTTTCTTT
CDR3aa: CASSSKPDRENTEAFF

abundance: once
v_gene: TRBV12-3/TRBV12-4
d_gene: NA
j_gene: TRBJ2-1
CDR3nt: TGTGCCAGCAGTTTCCCGCGGGCAGAGCAGTTCTTC
CDR3aa: CASSFPRAEQFF

abundance: NA
v_gene: TRBV6-5
d_gene: TRBD1
j_gene: TRBJ1-1
CDR3nt: TGTGCCAGCAGTCGACAGGGCCCAGGCACTGAAGCTTTCTTT
CDR3aa: CASSRQGPGTEAFF

abundance: NA
v_gene: TRBV6-5
d_gene: TRBD1
j_gene: TRBJ2-1
CDR3nt: TGTGCCAGCAGCGGGACAGGGGGCTTTAGTGAGCAGTTCTTC
CDR3aa: CASSGTGGFSEQFF

abundance: NA
v_gene: TRBV5-1
d_gene: NA
j_gene: TRBJ1-3
CDR3nt: TGCGCCAGCAGCTTGCAAAGTGCGGAGAACACCATATATTTT
CDR3aa: CASSLQSAENTIYF

abundance: few
v_gene: TRBV5-6
d_gene: NA
j_gene: TRBJ2-7
CDR3nt: TGTGCCAGCAGCCCCCCGGCGGGCGAGCAGTACTTC
CDR3aa: CASSPPAGEQYF

abundance: NA
v_gene: TRBV7-9
d_gene: NA
j_gene: TRBJ1-5
CDR3nt: TGTGCCAGCAGCTTTAATCGTGATCAGCCCCAGCATTTT
CDR3aa: CASSFNRDQPQHF

abundance: NA
v_gene: TRBV7-2
d_gene: NA
j_gene: TRBJ1-2
CDR3nt: TGTGCCAGCAGCGCCGGACGGGGGTCTAACTATGGCTACACCTTC
CDR3aa: CASSAGRGSNYGYTF

abundance: NA
v_gene: TRBV5-1
d_gene: NA
j_gene: TRBJ1-4
CDR3nt: TGCGCCAGCAGCTTGGCCCCAACCGCAGGGGCCATCGAAAAACTGTTTTTT
CDR3aa: CASSLAPTAGAIEKLFF

abundance: few
v_gene: TRBV20-1
d_gene: TRBD1
j_gene: TRBJ1-1
CDR3nt: TGCAGAGGGACAGGGGGCGAGGAAGCTTTCTTT
CDR3aa: CRGTGGEEAFF

abundance: few
v_gene: TRBV6-5
d_gene: NA
j_gene: TRBJ1-1
CDR3nt: TGTGCCAGCAGTTACGTTCAGCAGCGAGAAGCTTTCTTT
CDR3aa: CASSYVQQREAFF

abundance: NA
v_gene: TRBV18
d_gene: NA
j_gene: TRBJ1-1
CDR3nt: TGTGCCAGCTCACCACGAGGGGGGGTTAACACTGAAGCTTTCTTT
CDR3aa: CASSPRGGVNTEAFF

abundance: once
v_gene: TRBV7-3
d_gene: TRBD2
j_gene: TRBJ2-1
CDR3nt: TGTGCCAGCAGCCCGCTTAATGGAGCGGGATCCTACAATGAGCAGTTCTTC
CDR3aa: CASSPLNGAGSYNEQFF

abundance: NA
v_gene: TRBV5-5
d_gene: TRBD1
j_gene: TRBJ2-3
CDR3nt: TGTGCCAGCAGCTTGATGACAGGGGGTGAAGATACGCAGTATTTT
CDR3aa: CASSLMTGGEDTQYF

abundance: NA
v_gene: TRBV28
d_gene: NA
j_gene: TRBJ1-4
CDR3nt: TGTGCCAGCAGTTCGACCTCGGGTGGTGAAAAACTGTTTTTT
CDR3aa: CASSSTSGGEKLFF

abundance: NA
v_gene: TRBV12-1
d_gene: NA
j_gene: TRBJ2-1
CDR3nt: TGTGCCAGCAGCATGGACATTAGCGGACCGCAGTTCTTC
CDR3aa: CASSMDISGPQFF